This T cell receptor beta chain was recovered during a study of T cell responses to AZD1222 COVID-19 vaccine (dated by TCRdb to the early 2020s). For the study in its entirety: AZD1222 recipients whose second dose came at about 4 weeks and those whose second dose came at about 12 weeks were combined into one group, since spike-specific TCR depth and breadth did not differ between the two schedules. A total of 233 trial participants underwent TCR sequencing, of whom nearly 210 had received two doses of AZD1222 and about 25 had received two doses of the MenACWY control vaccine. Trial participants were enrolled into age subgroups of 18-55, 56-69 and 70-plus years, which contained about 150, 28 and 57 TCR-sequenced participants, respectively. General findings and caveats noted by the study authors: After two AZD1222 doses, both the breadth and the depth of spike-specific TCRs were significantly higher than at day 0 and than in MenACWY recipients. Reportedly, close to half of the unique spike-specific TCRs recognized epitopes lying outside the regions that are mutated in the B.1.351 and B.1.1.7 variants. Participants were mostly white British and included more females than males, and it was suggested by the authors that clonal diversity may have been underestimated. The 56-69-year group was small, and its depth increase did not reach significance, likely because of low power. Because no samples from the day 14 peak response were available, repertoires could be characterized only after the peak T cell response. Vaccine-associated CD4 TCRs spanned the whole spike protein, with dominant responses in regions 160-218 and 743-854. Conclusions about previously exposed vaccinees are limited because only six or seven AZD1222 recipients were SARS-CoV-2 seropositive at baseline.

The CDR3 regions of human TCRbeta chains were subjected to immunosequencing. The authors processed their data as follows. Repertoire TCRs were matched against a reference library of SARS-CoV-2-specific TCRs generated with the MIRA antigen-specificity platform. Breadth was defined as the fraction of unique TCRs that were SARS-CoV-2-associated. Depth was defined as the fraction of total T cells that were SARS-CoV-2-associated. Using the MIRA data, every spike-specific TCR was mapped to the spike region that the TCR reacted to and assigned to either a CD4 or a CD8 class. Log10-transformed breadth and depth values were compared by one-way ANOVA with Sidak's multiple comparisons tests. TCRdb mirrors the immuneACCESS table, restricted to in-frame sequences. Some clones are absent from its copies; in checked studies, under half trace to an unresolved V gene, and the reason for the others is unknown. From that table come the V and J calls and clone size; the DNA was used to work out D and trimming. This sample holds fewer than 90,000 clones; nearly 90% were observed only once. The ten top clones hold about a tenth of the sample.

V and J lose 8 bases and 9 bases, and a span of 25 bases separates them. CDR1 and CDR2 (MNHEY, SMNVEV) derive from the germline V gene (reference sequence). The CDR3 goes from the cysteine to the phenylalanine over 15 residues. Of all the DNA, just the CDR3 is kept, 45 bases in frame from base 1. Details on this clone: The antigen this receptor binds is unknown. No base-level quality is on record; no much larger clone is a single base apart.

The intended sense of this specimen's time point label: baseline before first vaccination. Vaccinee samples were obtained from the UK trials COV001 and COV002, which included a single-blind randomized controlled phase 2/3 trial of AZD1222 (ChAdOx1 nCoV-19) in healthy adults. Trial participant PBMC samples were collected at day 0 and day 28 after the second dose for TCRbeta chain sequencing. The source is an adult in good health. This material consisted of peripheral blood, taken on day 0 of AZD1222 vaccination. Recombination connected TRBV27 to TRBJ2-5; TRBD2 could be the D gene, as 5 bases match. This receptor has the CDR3 CASLIRASGWRAQYF. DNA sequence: TGTGCCAGCTTGATTCGGGCATCGGGCTGGCGGGCCCAGTACTTC.